Below, one T cell receptor beta chain is given with its context. Its specificity is not known. The repertoire was sequenced with immunoSEQ multiplex PCR; TCRdb's copy has only in-frame clones and lacks some. The sample comprises more than 95,000 clones, around 83% of which are singletons, and over 25% rests with the top ten. This sample is part of a study of T cell responses to AZD1222 COVID-19 vaccine. Points from the study as a whole: Unmutated variant regions are reportedly targeted by nearly half of spike-specific TCRs. Two AZD1222 doses significantly raised spike-specific TCR breadth and depth over controls. The study sampled repertoires only after the peak T cell response.

Per the germline V gene, CDR1 is SGHTA and CDR2 is FQGNSA. V dropped 1 base and J dropped 6 bases, with 13 bases sitting between them. CDR3 length: 15 amino acids. This chain joins TRBV7-2 and TRBJ1-5; D not resolved. This TCR derives from an adult who received the AZD1222 COVID-19 vaccine. Sequencing was performed on peripheral blood, taken 28 days after the second AZD1222 dose. The CDR3 spells CASSLEPFRAQPQHF. Here the CDR3 DNA reads TGTGCCAGCAGCTTAGAACCCTTTAGGGCTCAGCCCCAGCATTTT.